This TCR beta chain was sequenced for a study of molecular identifiers for immune sequencing clone quantification. Findings and caveats of the study: Among about a million naive cells, as was reported, spiked Jurkat TCR RNA from one cell was detectable.

The CDR3 has 12 amino acids. CDR1 is LGHDT and CDR2 is YNNKEL in the germline V gene (reference sequence). For bulk TCR libraries, previously described methods and listed TCR primers were used. TCRdb analysed the PCR reads with MiXCR anew, one entry per CDR3 protein. In the table there are about 510,000 distinct CDR3 sequences, 20% to 25% of which are singletons. With respect to this clonotype: No antigen is known for it. This may be a read error: a much more frequent sequence differs by one nucleotide.

The sample comprised naive CD8+ T cells from blood, with Jurkat cell RNA spiked in. Subset defined: FACS-sorted CD8+CD4-CCR7+CD45RA+ naive T cells. V usage is TRBV3-1 and J usage is TRBJ2-1; D assignment may be TRBD1 or TRBD2 (6 bases each). The source of this sequence is a human donor in good health. Some libraries in this study had Jurkat cell RNA spiked in. The CDR3 DNA reads as TGTGCCAGCAGCCCTGGGGGGCCTGTGGAGTCCTTC. Protein: CASSPGGPVESF.